This is a list of T cell receptor beta chains from one sample in a study of shared clonotypes between healthy human individuals. TCRdb's copy holds only in-frame clones and misses some; the assay was immunoSEQ multiplex PCR. The table includes approximately 2,300,000 clones, approximately 90% detected once. Material for sequencing was naive CD4+ T cells from PBMCs. These receptor sequences come from a man aged 18 to 30 in good health. Some clones in this sample may be carry-over from other donors' samples. Each CDR3 is given with its conserved first and last residue. The D gene is left open where the match is weak. Size is omitted from some rows. Given values are once, few, many or a class for expanded clones.

J: TRBJ1-5; size: once; D: .; V: TRBV6-5; DNA: TGTGCCAGCAGTTACTCGTCGGCTTCTGGCCAGCCCCAGCATTTT; CDR3: CASSYSSASGQPQHF
J: TRBJ2-2; size: .; D: .; V: TRBV18; DNA: TGTGCCAGCTCACCACCCGGACAAGGGGCCGGGGAGCTGTTTTTT; CDR3: CASSPPGQGAGELFF
J: TRBJ2-3; size: .; D: TRBD2; V: TRBV19; DNA: TGTGCCAGTAGTATAGTCCTCATAGCGGGAGGGAACACAGATACGCAGTATTTT; CDR3: CASSIVLIAGGNTDTQYF
J: TRBJ2-3; size: .; D: .; V: TRBV2; DNA: TGTGCCAGCAGTGCGGGACTCCATCTGATGTATTTT; CDR3: CASSAGLHLMYF
J: TRBJ1-1; size: .; D: .; V: TRBV29-1; DNA: TGCAGCGTTAGTGGGGTCATGAACACTGAAGCTTTCTTT; CDR3: CSVSGVMNTEAFF
J: TRBJ1-2; size: .; D: .; V: TRBV27; DNA: TGTGCCAGCAGCTACAGGGATGGCTATGGCTACACCTTC; CDR3: CASSYRDGYGYTF
J: TRBJ2-1; size: once; D: .; V: TRBV7-3; DNA: TGTGCCAGCAGCTTATCAGGGCCAAATGAGCAGTTCTTC; CDR3: CASSLSGPNEQFF
J: TRBJ2-7; size: .; D: TRBD2; V: TRBV6-5; DNA: TGTGCCAGCAGTTACCGAGGGACTAGCGGGTTCTACGAGCAGTACTTC; CDR3: CASSYRGTSGFYEQYF
J: TRBJ2-1; size: .; D: TRBD1; V: TRBV28; DNA: TGTGCCAGCAATTCCGGGACAGGGAACTACAATGAGCAGTTCTTC; CDR3: CASNSGTGNYNEQFF
J: TRBJ1-1; size: .; D: .; V: TRBV5-1; DNA: TGCGCCAGCAGCCCCTCTACACTGAGGCTGAACACTGAAGCTTTCTTT; CDR3: CASSPSTLRLNTEAFF
J: TRBJ2-4; size: .; D: TRBD2; V: TRBV28; DNA: TGTGCCAGCAGTTCAGGACTAGCGGGAGGTTTAGCCAAAAACATTCAGTACTTC; CDR3: CASSSGLAGGLAKNIQYF
J: TRBJ1-3; size: .; D: .; V: TRBV6-5; DNA: TGTGCCAGCAGTTACTCGGGCCTCAAGTCTGGAAACACCATATATTTT; CDR3: CASSYSGLKSGNTIYF
J: TRBJ2-5; size: .; D: TRBD2; V: TRBV28; DNA: TGTGCCAGCAGTGCTAGCGGGAGGGGAGAGACCCAGTACTTC; CDR3: CASSASGRGETQYF
J: TRBJ1-2; size: .; D: .; V: TRBV18; DNA: TGTGCCAGCTCACGTGGGGGGACCTTATATGGCTACACCTTC; CDR3: CASSRGGTLYGYTF
J: TRBJ1-4; size: few; D: .; V: TRBV18; DNA: TGTGCCAGCTCACCGGGGATACCTAATGAAAAACTGTTTTTT; CDR3: CASSPGIPNEKLFF
J: TRBJ1-2; size: once; D: .; V: TRBV29-1; DNA: TGCAGCGTGCACGGGTCCTTCGGGATCACCTTC; CDR3: CSVHGSFGITF
J: TRBJ2-7; size: .; D: TRBD1; V: TRBV18; DNA: TGTGCCAGCTCACCGTTAGGACAGGGGGTATACGAGCAGTACTTC; CDR3: CASSPLGQGVYEQYF
J: TRBJ1-2; size: .; D: .; V: TRBV28; DNA: TGTGCCAGCAGGAAAGCACCGGCTAACTATGGCTACACCTTC; CDR3: CASRKAPANYGYTF
J: TRBJ1-2; size: .; D: .; V: TRBV5-1; DNA: TGCGCCAGCAGCTTGGTAGTATCGGTACAGGGCCACGGCTACACCTTC; CDR3: CASSLVVSVQGHGYTF
J: TRBJ1-3; size: .; D: .; V: TRBV19; DNA: TGTGCCAGTAGCGATCAAGTTAAGGTCTCTGGAAACACCATATATTTT; CDR3: CASSDQVKVSGNTIYF
J: TRBJ1-2; size: .; D: .; V: TRBV6-1; DNA: TGTGCCACCGGGCATTCGGGGAGGCTTTATGGCTACACCTTC; CDR3: CATGHSGRLYGYTF
J: TRBJ2-5; size: .; D: .; V: TRBV19; DNA: TGTGCCAGTAGTATGGGGCGGCTACAAGAGACCCAGTACTTC; CDR3: CASSMGRLQETQYF
J: TRBJ2-1; size: once; D: TRBD2; V: TRBV28; DNA: TGTGCCAGCAGTGGACGGACTAGCGGGACCCCCAGGTATGAGCAGTTCTTC; CDR3: CASSGRTSGTPRYEQFF
J: TRBJ2-5; size: .; D: TRBD2; V: TRBV5-1; DNA: TGCGCCAGCAGCTTGGGACGGCGGGAGGGCCCGGAGACCCAGTACTTC; CDR3: CASSLGRREGPETQYF
J: TRBJ1-2; size: .; D: .; V: TRBV10-2; DNA: TGCGCCAGCAGTGAGTCTGGAACAGGGAATGGCTACACCTTC; CDR3: CASSESGTGNGYTF
J: TRBJ2-1; size: .; D: .; V: TRBV7-9; DNA: TGTGCCAGCGGGCAGGACTACAATGAGCAGTTCTTC; CDR3: CASGQDYNEQFF
J: TRBJ2-7; size: .; D: TRBD1; V: TRBV30; DNA: TGTGCCTGGAGTACAGGGGGCCCGACGTACTTC; CDR3: CAWSTGGPTYF
J: TRBJ2-3; size: .; D: TRBD1; V: TRBV5-1; DNA: TGCGCCAGCAACCCCCCTCCGGGACAGGGGCCAGATACGCAGTATTTT; CDR3: CASNPPPGQGPDTQYF
J: TRBJ2-5; size: .; D: .; V: TRBV5-1; DNA: TGCGCCAGCAGCCTCACAGTCCAAGAGACCCAGTACTTC; CDR3: CASSLTVQETQYF
J: TRBJ1-5; size: .; D: .; V: TRBV4-1; DNA: TGCGCCAGCAGCCAAGAGTCGACAGAACATTCACTTAATCAGCCCCAGCATTTT; CDR3: CASSQESTEHSLNQPQHF
J: TRBJ2-3; size: .; D: TRBD1; V: TRBV28; DNA: TGTGCCAGCAGTTCCCCGGGACAGACAGATACGCAGTATTTT; CDR3: CASSSPGQTDTQYF
J: TRBJ2-5; size: .; D: TRBD2; V: TRBV29-1; DNA: TGCAGCACCGAGCGGCTAGCGGGGGGAGAGACCCAGTACTTC; CDR3: CSTERLAGGETQYF
J: TRBJ2-7; size: .; D: .; V: TRBV14; DNA: TGTGCCAGCAGCCTCCTTCGGGGCACTAGATCCTACGAGCAGTACTTC; CDR3: CASSLLRGTRSYEQYF
J: TRBJ2-7; size: .; D: .; V: TRBV30; DNA: TGTGCCTGGAGTGTAAGGTACGAGCAGTACTTC; CDR3: CAWSVRYEQYF
J: TRBJ2-7; size: once; D: .; V: TRBV15; DNA: TGTGCCACCAGCAGAGATCCATCGGCTGGGCAGCAGTACTTC; CDR3: CATSRDPSAGQQYF
J: TRBJ2-1; size: once; D: .; V: TRBV6-5; DNA: TGTGCCAGCAGTTCTCAGGTAGCGGAGCAGTTCTTC; CDR3: CASSSQVAEQFF
J: TRBJ2-7; size: .; D: TRBD1; V: TRBV28; DNA: TGTGCCAGCAGGGGGAGGACAGGGGTTTACGAGCAGTACTTC; CDR3: CASRGRTGVYEQYF
J: TRBJ2-3; size: .; D: .; V: TRBV5-8; DNA: TGTGCCAGCAGCTTGGGCCAGGCTACAGATACGCAGTATTTT; CDR3: CASSLGQATDTQYF
J: TRBJ2-3; size: .; D: .; V: TRBV19; DNA: TGTGCCAGTAGTATAGTGGAGGGCCCAGCAGATACGCAGTATTTT; CDR3: CASSIVEGPADTQYF
J: TRBJ2-5; size: .; D: TRBD2; V: TRBV7-3; DNA: TGTGCCAGCAGCCGTATTACTAGCGGGAGGGGAGAGACCCAGTACTTC; CDR3: CASSRITSGRGETQYF
J: TRBJ1-2; size: .; D: TRBD1; V: TRBV28; DNA: TGTGCCAGCAGTTACAGCCAGGGGGCGCGGTATGGCTACACCTTC; CDR3: CASSYSQGARYGYTF
J: TRBJ2-1; size: .; D: .; V: TRBV10-2; DNA: TGCGCCAGCAGCAGGAGCTCCTACAATGAGCAGTTCTTC; CDR3: CASSRSSYNEQFF
J: TRBJ1-3; size: .; D: .; V: TRBV18; DNA: TGTGCCAGCTCACCACTGCTGGCAAACTCTGGAAACACCATATATTTT; CDR3: CASSPLLANSGNTIYF
J: TRBJ2-1; size: .; D: .; V: TRBV7-9; DNA: TGTGCCAGCAGCTTAAGTCCAGGCAGGGGCTACAATGAGCAGTTCTTC; CDR3: CASSLSPGRGYNEQFF
J: TRBJ1-1; size: once; D: .; V: TRBV18; DNA: TGTGCCAGCTCACCGTTCAGGACGGAGAACACTGAAGCTTTCTTT; CDR3: CASSPFRTENTEAFF
J: TRBJ2-5; size: .; D: .; V: TRBV6-1; DNA: TGTGCCAGCAGCCGGGAGACCCAGTACTTC; CDR3: CASSRETQYF
J: TRBJ1-3; size: .; D: .; V: TRBV5-1; DNA: TGCGCCAGCAGCTTGGCTCCGGGTTCCGGAAACACCATATATTTT; CDR3: CASSLAPGSGNTIYF
J: TRBJ2-5; size: once; D: TRBD1; V: TRBV7-2; DNA: TGTGCCAGCAGCCCTGGGACAGGGGCTTGGGAGACCCAGTACTTC; CDR3: CASSPGTGAWETQYF
J: TRBJ1-3; size: once; D: TRBD1; V: TRBV9; DNA: TGTGCCAGCAGCGTAGAGCTTGGACAGGGTCACTCTGGAAACACCATATATTTT; CDR3: CASSVELGQGHSGNTIYF
J: TRBJ1-1; size: .; D: .; V: TRBV5-1; DNA: TGCGCCAGCAGCTCGTTTAGCAGCGGAGCGGCTGAAGCTTTCTTT; CDR3: CASSSFSSGAAEAFF
J: TRBJ1-1; size: .; D: .; V: TRBV12-5; DNA: TGTGCTAGTGGTTTGGTACTCGGGACGGAGTACGCTGAAGCTTTCTTT; CDR3: CASGLVLGTEYAEAFF
J: TRBJ1-4; size: once; D: .; V: TRBV5-3; DNA: TGTGCCAGAAGCCGAGAGGAAACTAATGAAAAACTGTTTTTT; CDR3: CARSREETNEKLFF
J: TRBJ1-5; size: .; D: .; V: TRBV18; DNA: TGTGCCAGCTCACCCTCGACTGGCAATCAGCCCCAGCATTTT; CDR3: CASSPSTGNQPQHF
J: TRBJ2-7; size: .; D: .; V: TRBV27; DNA: TGTGCCAGCAGTTTACGTCACCCGAGCTCCTACGAGCAGTACTTC; CDR3: CASSLRHPSSYEQYF
J: TRBJ2-3; size: .; D: .; V: TRBV4-2; DNA: TGTGCCAGCAGCCAAGAAATAGGAGGGAGCGCAGATACGCAGTATTTT; CDR3: CASSQEIGGSADTQYF
J: TRBJ2-7; size: .; D: TRBD2; V: TRBV5-4; DNA: TGTGCCAGCAGCCTGGGACTACCCGCCTCCTACGAGCAGTACTTC; CDR3: CASSLGLPASYEQYF
J: TRBJ1-4; size: once; D: .; V: TRBV28; DNA: TGTGCCAGAGAAGGCAACAGTCTTGAAAAACTGTTTTTT; CDR3: CAREGNSLEKLFF
J: TRBJ1-4; size: .; D: TRBD1; V: TRBV28; DNA: TGTGCCAGCACAAAACGCCCGGGACAGATTAATGAAAAACTGTTTTTT; CDR3: CASTKRPGQINEKLFF
J: TRBJ2-1; size: .; D: TRBD1; V: TRBV6-4; DNA: TGTGCCAGCAGCCAGGGGGTTTACAATGAGCAGTTCTTC; CDR3: CASSQGVYNEQFF
J: TRBJ1-4; size: .; D: TRBD1; V: TRBV5-1; DNA: TGCGCCAGCAGCTTAGGACAGGGAAATGAAAAACTGTTTTTT; CDR3: CASSLGQGNEKLFF